Included here is one T cell receptor (beta chain) sequence, with context. The record originates from a study of shared T cell receptors in the human thymus. The V segment lost 4 bases and the J segment 5 bases; nucleotides outside the gene matches: 8. From germline, CDR1 is LNHDA and CDR2 SQIVND (reference sequence). This CDR3 has 18 residues. Only in-frame clones appear in the TCRdb table, and some are missing; sequencing was by immunoSEQ multiplex PCR. The repertoire includes 700,000 to 750,000 clones, approximately 85% of them detected once, and over 0.008% sits in the top ten. The data also belong to a second study, concerning human thymus T cells. That paper adds: The thymus tissue came from resections taken during corrective heart surgery.

V is TRBV19 and J is TRBJ2-2; 15 bases agree with TRBD2. Material for sequencing was thymocytes. The sequence was collected from a girl under three years old with a congenital heart defect. The DNA for the CDR3 is TGTGCCAGTAGTAACGGACTAGCGGGGGGGTCGGTTACCGGGGAGCTGTTTTTT. Encoded protein: CASSNGLAGGSVTGELFF.